These 19 T cell receptor beta chains were sequenced from one sample in a study of cytomegalovirus exposure and HLA in healthy donors. PCR involved 60 Vbeta and 13 Jbeta primers. This table comes from immunoSEQ multiplex PCR, and its TCRdb copy is limited to in-frame clones, with some not included. The data contain 110,000 or so clones, roughly 67% of them singletons. Sample: PBMCs. The receptors were gathered from a young man in good health and CMV-seropositive.

The DNA of the CDR3 is TGTGCCAGCTCACCAGGAGTTCGGGAAACCTATGGCTACACCTTC. Protein sequence: CASSPGVRETYGYTF. The V gene is TRBV18, the J gene TRBJ1-2; unclear D gene. This CDR3 contains 15 residues. Trimming stripped 2 bases from V and 4 bases from J, with 14 bases between. Germline lookup yields CDR1 KGHSH and CDR2 LQKENI.

The CDR3 protein is CASSSLGDSPGGYTF. CDR3 sequence (DNA): TGTGCCAGCAGTTCCCTAGGGGACTCCCCGGGGGGCTACACCTTC. The chain joins TRBV28 to TRBJ1-2; possibly TRBD1 for D (5 bases). V was pared by 4 bases and J by 8 bases, with 20 bases between. This CDR3 region has 15 residues. Germline V CDR1 and CDR2: MDHEN, SYDVKM.

This sequence joins TRBV2 and TRBJ1-5; D is unclear. The ends were cut back, 3 bases at V and 3 bases at J, with 15 bases in the middle. Germline values: CDR1 SNHLY, CDR2 FYNNEI. The CDR3 extends over 16 amino acids. CDR3 sequence (DNA): TGTGCCAGCAGTGAGACATCGAGTATCTTCAATCAGCCCCAGCATTTT. Translating it yields CASSETSSIFNQPQHF.

The chain employs TRBV5-4 and TRBJ1-3, with TRBD1 as a possible D gene (5 bases). CDR1 is SGHNT, CDR2 YYREEE, per germline (reference sequence). The CDR3 is 16 residues long. Trimming shortened V by 3 bases and J by 3 bases, and 16 bases separated the two germline ends. The CDR3 sequence is CASSSSPSDSGNTIYF. The CDR3, as DNA: TGTGCCAGCAGCTCCTCCCCCTCAGACAGTGGAAACACCATATATTTT. Drawing the rest from reference TRBV5-4 and TRBJ1-3, the complete variable domain is ETGVTQSPTHLIKTRGQQVTLRCSSQSGHNTVSWYQQALGQGPQFIFQYYREEENGRGNFPPRFSGLQFPNYSSELNVNALELDDSALYLCASSSSPSDSGNTIYFGEGSWLTVV.

This clone was seen a few times. The V and J genes are TRBV5-6 and TRBJ1-1; the D is unclear. Trimming removed 1 base at V and 5 bases at J, with 6 bases between. The germline gives CDR1 SGHDT, CDR2 YYEEEE. The length of the CDR3 is 12 residues. CDR3 sequence: CASSLTRTEAFF. CDR3 sequence (DNA): TGTGCCAGCAGCTTGACACGAACTGAAGCTTTCTTT. The full variable domain, its missing parts supplied by reference TRBV5-6 and TRBJ1-1, is DAGVTQSPTHLIKTRGQQVTLRCSPKSGHDTVSWYQQALGQGPQFIFQYYEEEERQRGNFPDRFSGHQFPNYSSELNVNALLLGDSALYLCASSLTRTEAFFGQGTRLTVV.

V usage is TRBV6-4 and J usage is TRBJ1-2, with D possibly matching TRBD1 (5 bases). V lost 0 bases to trimming and J lost 2 bases, with 10 bases between them. The CDR3 is 15 residues long. Germline V gives CDR1 MRHNA, CDR2 SNTAGT. The CDR3 bases are TGTGCCAGCAGTGACTCGAGCCGGGGGAACTATGGCTACACCTTC. This gives the protein CASSDSSRGNYGYTF.

In its sample, this clone was seen once. This chain connects TRBV13 to TRBJ2-5, with 8 bases lining up with TRBD2. J gave up 5 bases and V 0 bases, and 8 bases lay outside the gene matches. Germline V gene sequence: CDR1 PRHDT, CDR2 FYEKMQ (reference sequence). CDR3 length equals 16 residues. As DNA, the CDR3 is TGTGCCAGCAGCTTAGGGGCGGGGGGTCCCCAGGAGACCCAGTACTTC. Translating it yields CASSLGAGGPQETQYF.

This clone has a single count. This chain connects TRBV29-1 to TRBJ2-3, with D possibly TRBD2 on 5 matching bases. This CDR3 is built from 12 residues. The germline gives CDR1 SQVTM, CDR2 ANQGSEA. Trimming pared 6 bases from V and 4 bases from J, leaving 11 bases between. The CDR3 DNA follows: TGCAGCGTCATGACGGGGTCAGATACGCAGTATTTT. This codes for CSVMTGSDTQYF.

This clone was detected only a few times. J is TRBJ1-4 and V is TRBV6-1; possibly TRBD1 for D (5 bases). The CDR3 contains 13 residues. Looked up from germline, CDR1 is MNHNS and CDR2 is SASEGT. V shed 7 bases and J shed 5 bases, with 11 bases lying between them. The CDR3 DNA reads as TGTGCCAGCACCCGGGGGGGGAATGAAAAACTGTTTTTT. Protein sequence: CASTRGGNEKLFF.

The chain has TRBV27 and TRBJ2-5, with TRBD2 as a possible D gene (6 bases). V dropped 6 bases and J dropped 9 bases, with 26 bases sitting between them. This CDR3 is built from 16 residues. Germline V gives CDR1 MNHEY, CDR2 SMNVEV (reference sequence). The CDR3 protein is CASRTEYRASPGAQYF. The CDR3 bases are TGTGCCAGCAGGACTGAATACCGGGCGTCCCCGGGGGCCCAGTACTTC.

V is TRBV18 and J is TRBJ1-4; 11 bases match TRBD1. The CDR3 spans 15 residues. Germline V gives CDR1 KGHSH, CDR2 LQKENI. Losses at the gene ends were 4 bases for V and 4 bases for J; bases not matched to a gene: 2. CDR3 in amino acids: CASSRGQGDNEKLFF. DNA of the CDR3: TGTGCCAGCTCACGGGGACAGGGGGATAATGAAAAACTGTTTTTT.

The chain links TRBV2 to TRBJ2-1, with D perhaps TRBD2 (5 bases). In germline, CDR1 is SNHLY, CDR2 FYNNEI. The V end was cut by 6 bases, the J end by 10 bases, with 13 bases between. The CDR3 totals 12 residues. CDR3 protein: CASRPTRNEQFF. The CDR3 DNA is TGTGCCAGCAGACCAACTAGAAACGAGCAGTTCTTC. Full variable domain (remainder filled in from reference TRBV2 and TRBJ2-1): EPEVTQTPSHQVTQMGQEVILRCVPISNHLYFYWYRQILGQKVEFLVSFYNNEISEKSEIFDDQFSVERPDGSNFTLKIRSTKLEDSAMYFCASRPTRNEQFFGPGTRLTVL.

The sample holds a few counts of this clone. This chain joins TRBV13 and TRBJ1-1; TRBD1 might be the D (6 bases). The V gene's germline CDR1 is PRHDT and CDR2 FYEKMQ (reference sequence). The CDR3 runs 12 residues. Trimming took 7 bases from V and 9 from J, leaving 15 bases between them. The CDR3 sequence: CASIPQGRKAFF. The CDR3 DNA sequence: TGTGCCAGCATCCCACAGGGTCGTAAAGCTTTCTTT.

The rearrangement links TRBV27 to TRBJ2-3; 8 bases are shared with TRBD1. The CDR3 covers 12 residues. Germline assignment: CDR1 MNHEY and CDR2 SMNVEV (reference sequence). With V trimmed by 5 bases and J by 8 bases, 3 bases remained unmatched. The CDR3 loop reads CASSIDRGTQYF. CDR3 coding DNA: TGTGCCAGCAGTATCGACAGGGGTACGCAGTATTTT.

This clone was counted once. The chain has TRBV29-1 and TRBJ2-3, with a possible D match to TRBD2 (6 bases). Germline CDR1 SQVTM, CDR2 ANQGSEA. The germline V and J ends were trimmed by 4 bases and 6 bases, with 8 bases remaining between them. The CDR3 contains 11 residues. As DNA, the CDR3 is TGCAGCGTTGGGGGAGGTGATACGCAGTATTTT. Translated: CSVGGGDTQYF.

A single count supports this clone. This chain uses TRBV28 with TRBJ1-2; 10 bases line up with TRBD1. Trimming cost V 6 bases and J 6 bases; bases outside gene matches: 7. The CDR3 loop spans 14 amino acids. Germline assignment: CDR1 MDHEN and CDR2 SYDVKM. CDR3 residues: CASRAPGQGHGYTF. The DNA of the CDR3 is TGTGCCAGCAGGGCCCCGGGACAGGGGCATGGCTACACCTTC.

This chain joins TRBV6-1 and TRBJ2-7; tentatively, D is TRBD2 (6 bases). V lost 3 bases and J 0 bases, leaving 12 bases between the germline ends. This CDR3 contains 15 residues. CDR1 is MNHNS, CDR2 SASEGT, per germline. This CDR3 reads CASSEVYGSSYEQYV. CDR3 DNA sequence: TGTGCCAGCAGTGAGGTTTACGGGAGCTCCTACGAGCAGTACGTC.

This chain links TRBV7-9 with TRBJ2-2; 14 bases fit TRBD2. This CDR3 spans 16 amino acids. J gave up 5 bases and V 5 bases, and 4 bases lay outside the gene matches. Germline CDR1 and CDR2: SEHNR and FQNEAQ (reference sequence). CDR3 nucleotides: TGTGCCAGCAGCACGGGACTAGCGGGGGTTACCGGGGAGCTGTTTTTT. Encoded protein: CASSTGLAGVTGELFF.

This clone has a handful of counts. The chain joins TRBV5-6 to TRBJ2-7; TRBD1 agrees at 9 bases. This CDR3 has 15 amino acids. J was trimmed by 5 bases and V by 5 bases; bases with no gene match: 11. Germline-derived CDR1 and CDR2 are SGHDT and YYEEEE. Here the CDR3 reads CASRFRQGGSHEQYF. In DNA form, the CDR3 reads TGTGCCAGCAGGTTCCGACAGGGGGGATCACACGAGCAGTACTTC.